Sequencing of this T cell receptor (beta chain) was carried out in a study of cytomegalovirus exposure and HLA in healthy donors. Both 60 Vbeta primers and 13 Jbeta primers went into the PCR. The table came from immunoSEQ multiplex PCR; TCRdb's copy has only in-frame clones and leaves some out. The data hold around 190,000 clones, with roughly 80% observed a single time. Trimming left V 4 bases short and J 6 bases short, with 4 bases between. Germline-derived CDR1 and CDR2 are MDHEN and SYDVKM. This CDR3 is 11 amino acids long. The chain couples TRBV28 to TRBJ1-5; D is unresolved. Sequenced: PBMCs. This TCR came from a woman between 45 and 65 years old in good health and CMV-seronegative. Written as DNA, the CDR3 is TGTGCCAGCAGTTCGGGTCAGCCCCAGCATTTT. It codes for CASSSGQPQHF.